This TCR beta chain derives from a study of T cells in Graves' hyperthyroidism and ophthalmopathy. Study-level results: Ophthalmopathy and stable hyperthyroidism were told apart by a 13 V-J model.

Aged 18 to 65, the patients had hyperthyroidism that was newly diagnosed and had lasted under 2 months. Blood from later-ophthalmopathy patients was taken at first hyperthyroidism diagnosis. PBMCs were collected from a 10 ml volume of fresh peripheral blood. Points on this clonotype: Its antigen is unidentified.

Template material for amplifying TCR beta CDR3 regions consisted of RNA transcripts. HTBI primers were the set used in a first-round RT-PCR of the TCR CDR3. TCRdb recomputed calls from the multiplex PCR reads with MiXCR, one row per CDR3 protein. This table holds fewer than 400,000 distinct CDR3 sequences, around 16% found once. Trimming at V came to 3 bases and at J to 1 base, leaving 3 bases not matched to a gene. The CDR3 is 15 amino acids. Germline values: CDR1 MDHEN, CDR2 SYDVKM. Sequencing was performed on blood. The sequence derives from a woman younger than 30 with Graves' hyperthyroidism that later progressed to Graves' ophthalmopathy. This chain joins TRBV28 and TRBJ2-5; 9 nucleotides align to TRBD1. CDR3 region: CASSLGTGSQETQYF. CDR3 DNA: TGTGCCAGCAGTTTGGGGACAGGGTCCCAAGAGACCCAGTACTTC.